These 20 T cell receptor beta chains were all obtained from the same sample, sequenced in a study of T cell repertoires in cytomegalovirus infection. A single record per CDR3 protein comes from TCRdb applying MiXCR to the reads. The repertoire holds around 310,000 distinct CDR3 sequences, with about a sixth as singletons. Sequencing was carried out using PBMCs. The receptors come from a human donor in good health (CMV status not recorded). Some clones in this sample may be carry-over from other donors' samples.

This clonotype was found a few times. J is TRBJ1-2 and V is TRBV18; D unclear. This CDR3 spans 14 amino acids. Trimming took 4 bases from V and 6 from J, leaving 15 bases between them. Per the germline V gene, CDR1 is KGHSH and CDR2 is LQKENI. CDR3 nucleotides: TGTGCCAGCTCACGGGCCGGGTCCGAGGATGGCTACACCTTC. Translating it yields CASSRAGSEDGYTF.

This clonotype was seen a few times. The J gene is TRBJ2-3, the V gene TRBV27; 7 bases map to TRBD1. The CDR3 runs to 12 residues. Germline V gene sequence: CDR1 MNHEY, CDR2 SMNVEV (reference sequence). V lost 5 bases to trimming and J lost 8 bases; unmatched junction nucleotides: 4. This chain's CDR3 is CASSPPGGTQYF. The CDR3 nucleotides read TGTGCCAGCAGTCCCCCAGGGGGTACGCAGTATTTT.

This clonotype was seen many times. This chain links TRBV6-1 with TRBJ1-2; D not certain. Trimming shortened V by 4 bases and J by 1 base, and 10 bases separated the two germline ends. CDR3 length: 14 residues. The germline CDR1 and CDR2 sequences are MNHNS and SASEGT. CDR3 residues: CASSGNLLNYGYTF. The CDR3 DNA sequence: TGTGCCAGCAGTGGGAACCTTCTTAACTATGGCTACACCTTC.

This clonotype came up many times. The V and J genes are TRBV25-1 and TRBJ2-7; the D call may be TRBD1 or TRBD2 (5 bases each). In germline, CDR1 is MGHDK, CDR2 SYGVNS. This CDR3 spans 14 amino acids. V lost 4 bases, J lost 3 bases, and 13 bases lay in between. CDR3 residues: CASSAPGTFYEQYF. CDR3 in DNA: TGTGCCAGCAGTGCCCCCGGGACCTTCTACGAGCAGTACTTC.

This clonotype came up a few times. The rearrangement uses TRBV12-3 or TRBV12-4 and TRBJ2-3; 9 bases are a match to TRBD1. CDR3 size: 15 residues. Trimming cost V 6 bases and J 4 bases; bases outside gene matches: 8. Here the CDR3 DNA reads TGTGCCAGCAGAATGACAGGGGGTGGTGCAGATACGCAGTATTTT. Residues: CASRMTGGGADTQYF.

This clonotype has at least ten counts. V gene TRBV4-1 combines with J gene TRBJ1-5, with D possibly being TRBD1 (6 bases). V was shortened by 0 bases and J by 3 bases, with 12 bases between the two germline ends. CDR3 length: 16 residues. The germline gives CDR1 MGHRA, CDR2 YSYEKL. CDR3 sequence: CASSQEPDRYNQPQHF. DNA for the CDR3: TGCGCCAGCAGCCAAGAACCCGACAGGTACAATCAGCCCCAGCATTTT.

In this sample, this clonotype turned up many times. The chain recombines TRBV12-3 or TRBV12-4 with TRBJ1-4; tentative D call: TRBD1 (5 bases). Deletions cut 5 bases from V and 10 bases from J, with 17 bases between. The CDR3 runs to 14 residues. The CDR3 reads CASSIERGRGKLFF. In DNA form, the CDR3 reads TGTGCCAGCAGTATCGAACGGGGACGAGGAAAACTGTTTTTT.

The sample holds a few counts of this clonotype. The rearrangement links TRBV20-1 to TRBJ2-3; D call uncertain. Trimming stripped 1 base from V and 0 bases from J, with 5 bases between. This CDR3 comprises 13 residues. The germline CDR1 and CDR2 sequences are DFQATT and SNEGSKA (reference sequence). CDR3 region: CSARGQSTDTQYF. In DNA form, the CDR3 reads TGCAGTGCTAGAGGGCAGAGCACAGATACGCAGTATTTT.

This clonotype showed up just once. The chain links TRBV4-1 to TRBJ1-5; D unclear. Looked up from germline, CDR1 is MGHRA and CDR2 is YSYEKL. Trimming took 0 bases from V and 7 from J, leaving 13 bases between them. There are 15 residues in the CDR3. This CDR3 reads CASSQDRGQFQPQHF. The CDR3 nucleotides are TGCGCCAGCAGCCAAGATCGAGGGCAGTTCCAGCCCCAGCATTTT.

The chain employs TRBV11-2 and TRBJ2-1, with D perhaps TRBD2 (6 bases). The CDR3 is 17 residues long. From germline, CDR1 is SGHAT and CDR2 FQNNGV. The V gene lost 0 bases and the J gene lost 7 bases, with 19 bases spanning the gap. The CDR3: CASSLDSVGGFDNEQFF. The DNA for the CDR3 is TGTGCCAGCAGCTTAGATTCCGTGGGGGGTTTCGATAATGAGCAGTTCTTC.

This clonotype was seen many times. The CDR3 coding sequence is TGTGCCAGCAGCCAAGATATGGGGGGGCAACACAATGAGCAGTTCTTC. It encodes CASSQDMGGQHNEQFF. The V and J genes are TRBV4-2 and TRBJ2-1; weak D call: TRBD2 (7 bases). The germline gives CDR1 LGHNA, CDR2 YNFKEQ. The V gene lost 0 bases and the J gene lost 5 bases, with 14 bases spanning the gap. The CDR3 is made up of 16 amino acids.

This clonotype has at least ten counts. The CDR3 bases are TGTGCCAGCAGTTTAGCAGGGCTCACAATGGGTGCCCAGCATTTT. As protein: CASSLAGLTMGAQHF. The chain carries TRBV28 and TRBJ1-5, with D possibly TRBD1 on 5 matching bases. This CDR3 is built from 15 residues. With 2 bases removed from V and 11 bases from J, the gap between germline ends came to 19 bases. Per germline, CDR1 MDHEN and CDR2 SYDVKM.

V gene TRBV7-9 combines with J gene TRBJ1-2, with no clear D. Germline-derived CDR1 and CDR2 are SEHNR and FQNEAQ (reference sequence). The V gene lost 3 bases and the J gene lost 7 bases, with 21 bases spanning the gap. The CDR3 spans 16 residues. The CDR3 DNA is TGTGCCAGCAGCTTTTTATCGTCAGGAGCTATTGGTGGCTACACCTTC. Its translation is CASSFLSSGAIGGYTF.

The V gene is TRBV18, the J gene TRBJ2-4; D unresolved. The CDR3 totals 15 residues. The V end was cut by 3 bases, the J end by 0 bases, with 9 bases between. Germline V lookup: CDR1 KGHSH, CDR2 LQKENI. The CDR3 loop is CASSPASIAKNIQYF. As DNA, the CDR3 is TGTGCCAGCTCACCTGCATCGATAGCCAAAAACATTCAGTACTTC. Complete variable domain (other parts from reference TRBV18 and TRBJ2-4): NAGVMQNPRHLVRRRGQEARLRCSPMKGHSHVYWYRQLPEEGLKFMVYLQKENIIDESGMPKERFSAEFPKEGPSILRIQQVVRGDSAAYFCASSPASIAKNIQYFGAGTRLSVL.

This clonotype was found many times. V usage is TRBV5-4 and J usage is TRBJ1-1; TRBD1 might be the D (5 bases). The CDR3 covers 14 residues. The V and J ends lost 0 bases and 3 bases respectively, with 9 bases between them. In germline, CDR1 is SGHNT, CDR2 YYREEE (reference sequence). The CDR3 loop reads CASSLGAGHTEAFF. The CDR3, as DNA: TGTGCCAGCAGCTTGGGTGCGGGGCACACTGAAGCTTTCTTT.

The sample holds a few counts of this clonotype. The chain recombines TRBV5-6 with TRBJ2-2, with a weak D call TRBD2 (6 bases). In germline, CDR1 is SGHDT, CDR2 YYEEEE. Trimming removed 1 base at V and 6 bases at J, with 19 bases between. The CDR3 consists of 17 residues. Here the CDR3 DNA reads TGTGCCAGCAGCTTGTCGGTGACTAGGGCCCATCCCGGGGAGCTGTTTTTT. This encodes CASSLSVTRAHPGELFF.

This clonotype has a count of ten or more. This chain links TRBV5-4 with TRBJ1-6, with TRBD1 matching 9 bases. J was trimmed by 7 bases and V by 4 bases; bases with no gene match: 3. This CDR3 is built from 14 residues. Germline V gene sequence: CDR1 SGHNT, CDR2 YYREEE (reference sequence). The CDR3 loop is CASSRDRENSPLHF. The CDR3 coding sequence is TGTGCCAGCAGCCGGGACAGGGAGAATTCACCCCTCCACTTT.

In this sample, this clonotype turned up many times. The rearrangement joins TRBV6-1 to TRBJ2-7; the D call may be TRBD1 or TRBD2 (5 bases each). The length of the CDR3 is 13 residues. Germline CDR1 reads MNHNS; CDR2 reads SASEGT. The V gene lost 5 bases and the J gene lost 4 bases, with 12 bases spanning the gap. This CDR3 reads CASSWDGVYEQYF. CDR3 sequence (DNA): TGTGCCAGCAGTTGGGACGGGGTTTACGAGCAGTACTTC.

This rearrangement joins TRBV7-9 to TRBJ2-3; D remains unclear. This CDR3 is built from 15 residues. V was clipped by 5 bases and J by 0 bases, with 12 bases between them. Germline values: CDR1 SEHNR, CDR2 FQNEAQ (reference sequence). This chain's CDR3 is CASSQISTSTDTQYF. The CDR3 DNA sequence: TGTGCCAGCAGCCAGATTTCAACAAGCACAGATACGCAGTATTTT.

The chain recombines TRBV15 with TRBJ2-1; D possibly corresponds to TRBD2 (6 bases). This CDR3 region has 15 residues. Trimming pared 0 bases from V and 2 bases from J, leaving 8 bases between. CDR1 and CDR2 from the germline V gene are LNHNV and YYDKDF (reference sequence). The CDR3 sequence is CATSRDTGAYNEQFF. The CDR3 DNA sequence: TGTGCCACCAGCAGAGACACGGGGGCCTACAATGAGCAGTTCTTC.